Reported below is one T cell receptor beta chain. This record comes from a study of blood T cell repertoires in COVID-19. Study-wide context: Sample material is recorded as cDNA or gDNA derived from T cells, B-cell-depleted T cells, or PBMCs.

While infection was still active, Seattle patients were enrolled and then followed longitudinally. This CDR3 is 19 amino acids long. Trimming pared 0 bases from V and 0 bases from J, leaving 17 bases between. The germline CDR1 and CDR2 sequences are LGHNT and FRNRAP. In the authors' methods: Scientists estimated how many nucleated cells there were by amplifying reference gene primers. Assay used: immunoSEQ multiplex PCR; TCRdb lists only in-frame clones, some missing. V, J and clone size were drawn from that table, and D and trimming were deduced from the DNA. Here the sample spans 300,000 to 400,000 clones, roughly 90% being singletons.

The V and J genes are TRBV12-5 and TRBJ1-4, with D unresolved. Material: peripheral blood. The clonotype was recovered from a woman in her 70s with COVID-19, enrolled during active disease. The CDR3 region is CASGLVLLAGGPTNEKLFF. The CDR3 DNA reads TGTGCTAGTGGTTTGGTACTCTTAGCGGGAGGTCCAACTAATGAAAAACTGTTTTTT.